This TCR beta chain was recorded in a study of cytomegalovirus exposure and HLA in healthy donors. Comment on this clone: The antigen remains unidentified.

Overall study findings and caveats: In the 130 or so validation repertoires, a later analysis found that first-cohort TCR clusters tended to co-occur. Reportedly, diagnosis of cytomegalovirus status by the classifier showed high specificity and sensitivity. The authors enumerated 180 or so TCR beta chains as linked to cytomegalovirus. Usually a TCR sequence was rare, but some public TCRs were found in many donors.

TCRdb keeps only in-frame clones here, not all; method: immunoSEQ multiplex PCR. The table lists 150,000 to 200,000 clones, 80% to 85% of them singletons. Germline assignment: CDR1 LGHNA and CDR2 YSLEER. The CDR3 runs to 17 residues. With V trimmed by 1 base and J by 6 bases, 12 bases remained unmatched. The sequence derives from a man younger than 40 in good health and CMV-seropositive. The chain recombines TRBV4-3 with TRBJ2-3, with 8 bases that match TRBD1. Sequencing was performed on PBMCs. For the CDR3, the DNA is TGCGCCAGCAGCCAAGCCTTCCCGGGACAGGCGCTGGATACGCAGTATTTT. It specifies CASSQAFPGQALDTQYF.